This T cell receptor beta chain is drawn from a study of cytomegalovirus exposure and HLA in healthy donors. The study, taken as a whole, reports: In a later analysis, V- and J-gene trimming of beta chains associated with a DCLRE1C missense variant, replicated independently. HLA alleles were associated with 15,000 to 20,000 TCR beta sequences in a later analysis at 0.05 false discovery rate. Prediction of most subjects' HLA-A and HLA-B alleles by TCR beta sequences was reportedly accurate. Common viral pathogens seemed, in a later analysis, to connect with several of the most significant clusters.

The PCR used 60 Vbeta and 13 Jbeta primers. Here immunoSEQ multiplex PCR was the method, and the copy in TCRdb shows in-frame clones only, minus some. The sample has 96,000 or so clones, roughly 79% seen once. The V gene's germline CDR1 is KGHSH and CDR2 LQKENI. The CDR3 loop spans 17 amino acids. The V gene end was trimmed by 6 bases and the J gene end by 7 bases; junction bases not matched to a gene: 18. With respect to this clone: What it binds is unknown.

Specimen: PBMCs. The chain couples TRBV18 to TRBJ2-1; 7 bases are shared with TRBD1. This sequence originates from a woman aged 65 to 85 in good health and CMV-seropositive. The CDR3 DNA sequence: TGTGCCAGCTCGAAGGTACAGGGGATGGCTGAGAGGAATGAGCAGTTCTTC. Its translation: CASSKVQGMAERNEQFF. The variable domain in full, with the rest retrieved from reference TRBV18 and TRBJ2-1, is NAGVMQNPRHLVRRRGQEARLRCSPMKGHSHVYWYRQLPEEGLKFMVYLQKENIIDESGMPKERFSAEFPKEGPSILRIQQVVRGDSAAYFCASSKVQGMAERNEQFFGPGTRLTVL.